Below, 14 T cell receptor beta chains from the same sample are listed, as sequenced in a study of T cells in narcolepsy. Assay: immunoSEQ multiplex PCR; the TCRdb copy retains only in-frame clones and omits some. The data hold 24,000 or so clones, with almost 85% observed a single time. Sequencing input: CD45RA- memory CD4+ T cells from PBMCs. These receptors were obtained from a human donor with narcolepsy.

CDR3 residues: CASSVFPGGYTF. The CDR3 DNA is TGTGCCAGCAGTGTATTTCCTGGAGGCTACACCTTC. The V gene is TRBV2, the J gene TRBJ1-2; no firm D call. CDR1 and CDR2 from the germline V gene are SNHLY and FYNNEI. Trimming shortened V by 4 bases and J by 8 bases, and 11 bases separated the two germline ends. The CDR3 consists of 12 residues.

The gene calls are TRBV30 and TRBJ2-1, with 8 nucleotides matching TRBD2. V shed 8 bases and J 1 base; nucleotides not matched to a gene: 4. Looked up from germline, CDR1 is GTSNPN and CDR2 is SVGIG (reference sequence). This CDR3 is built from 13 residues. CDR3 residues: CARAGGSYNEQFF. For the CDR3, the DNA is TGTGCCCGGGCGGGGGGTTCCTACAATGAGCAGTTCTTC.

The rearrangement joins TRBV28 to TRBJ2-5; 11 bases line up with TRBD1. There are 15 residues in the CDR3. Germline trimming cut 6 bases from V and 5 bases from J; bases unmatched to any gene: 8. Germline lookup yields CDR1 MDHEN and CDR2 SYDVKM. CDR3 in DNA: TGTGCCAGCAGCGACGGGACAGGGGGTGGGGAGACCCAGTACTTC. It is translated as CASSDGTGGGETQYF.

The genes are TRBV10-3 and TRBJ2-3; TRBD1 is a possible D gene (6 bases). Deletions cut 6 bases from V and 0 bases from J, with 13 bases between. This CDR3 is 15 amino acids long. CDR1 is ENHRY and CDR2 is SYGVKD in the germline V gene. The CDR3 loop is CAIRIDRPSTDTQYF. The CDR3 DNA is TGTGCCATCAGGATCGACAGGCCAAGCACAGATACGCAGTATTTT.

V usage is TRBV4-3 and J usage is TRBJ2-7, with a possible D match to TRBD2 (6 bases). The CDR3 contains 16 residues. The germline V gene has CDR1 LGHNA and CDR2 YSLEER. V gave up 3 bases and J gave up 0 bases, with 15 bases separating them. The DNA of the CDR3 is TGCGCCAGCAGCCACCAAGGGCTAGCGTTCTCCTACGAGCAGTACTTC. It is translated as CASSHQGLAFSYEQYF.

This sequence joins TRBV5-6 and TRBJ1-2; 7 bases align to TRBD1. After removal of 6 bases from V and 5 bases from J, the junction contained 13 bases not matched to a gene. CDR1 and CDR2 from the germline V gene are SGHDT and YYEEEE. CDR3 length: 15 amino acids. The CDR3 here is CASTSGTALFYGYTF. In DNA form, the CDR3 reads TGTGCCAGCACATCCGGGACAGCGCTCTTTTATGGCTACACCTTC.

This chain joins TRBV5-1 and TRBJ2-7; TRBD2 matches at 7 bases. The CDR3 loop spans 18 amino acids. Trimming cost V 1 base and J 0 bases; bases outside gene matches: 13. From germline, CDR1 is SGHRS and CDR2 YFSETQ. The CDR3 nucleotides are TGCGCCAGCAGCTTGATGGGCGGGAGCGGGCTCTCCTCCTACGAGCAGTACTTC. Encoded protein: CASSLMGGSGLSSYEQYF.

The rearrangement joins TRBV14 to TRBJ2-7, with D possibly TRBD1 on 5 matching bases. CDR1 is SGHDN, CDR2 FVKESK, per germline. The CDR3 runs 14 residues. V lost 4 bases, J lost 1 base, and 11 bases lay in between. The CDR3 region is CASSRTPDSYEQYF. CDR3 bases: TGTGCCAGCAGCCGGACACCCGATTCCTACGAGCAGTACTTC. Full variable domain (missing parts from reference TRBV14 and TRBJ2-7): EAGVTQFPSHSVIEKGQTVTLRCDPISGHDNLYWYRRVMGKEIKFLLHFVKESKQDESGMPNNRFLAERTGGTYSTLKVQPAELEDSGVYFCASSRTPDSYEQYFGPGTRLTVT.

This clone has a handful of counts. This chain uses TRBV9 with TRBJ1-6, with a possible D match to TRBD1 (5 bases). V was clipped by 4 bases and J by 0 bases, with 17 bases between them. In germline, CDR1 is SGDLS, CDR2 YYNGEE. CDR3 length: 18 amino acids. CDR3 DNA: TGTGCCAGCAGCAACTTTAGGGGCGCGAGCTCCTATAATTCACCCCTCCACTTT. Protein product: CASSNFRGASSYNSPLHF.

This rearrangement joins TRBV9 to TRBJ2-2; 8 bases fit TRBD2. The germline V gene has CDR1 SGDLS and CDR2 YYNGEE. V trimming: 4 bases; J trimming: 1 base; junction bases outside the gene matches: 6. This CDR3 spans 16 amino acids. This chain's CDR3 is CASSIRAGVNTGELFF. CDR3 bases: TGTGCCAGCAGCATACGAGCGGGAGTGAACACCGGGGAGCTGTTTTTT.

Only a few counts were recorded for this clone. The CDR3 nucleotides are TGTGCCAGCAGTAAAGGGACAGGCCAAACAGATACGCAGTATTTT. Translating it yields CASSKGTGQTDTQYF. The chain couples TRBV6-6 to TRBJ2-3, with 8 nucleotides matching TRBD1. Trimming at V came to 5 bases and at J to 3 bases, leaving 7 bases not matched to a gene. The CDR3 is made up of 15 amino acids. CDR1 is MNHNY, CDR2 SVGAGI, per germline (reference sequence).

Notes on this clone: Other DNA sequences within the sample encode an identical CDR3. This sequence joins TRBV27 and TRBJ2-1, with 9 bases matching TRBD2. This CDR3 is 17 amino acids long. J lost 7 bases, V lost 0 bases, and 10 bases had no gene match. The germline gives CDR1 MNHEY, CDR2 SMNVEV (reference sequence). The chain's CDR3 is CASSLSGREGLLNEQFF. DNA of the CDR3: TGTGCCAGCAGTTTATCGGGGCGGGAGGGCCTGTTGAATGAGCAGTTCTTC.

This chain links TRBV7-2 with TRBJ2-7; a weak D match, TRBD2 (6 bases). The V and J ends lost 5 bases and 4 bases respectively, with 12 bases between them. Germline V gene sequence: CDR1 SGHTA, CDR2 FQGNSA. The length of the CDR3 is 13 residues. The DNA of the CDR3 is TGTGCCAGCAGCGTAACGGGGGTTTACGAGCAGTACTTC. It translates to CASSVTGVYEQYF.

This clone was observed a handful of times. The rearrangement joins TRBV4-3 to TRBJ2-5, with D tentatively TRBD2 (6 bases). Germline V gene sequence: CDR1 LGHNA, CDR2 YSLEER. The CDR3 has 13 residues. V was trimmed by 1 base and J by 7 bases, leaving 10 bases between them. Here the CDR3 reads CASSQAREATQYF. For the CDR3, the DNA is TGCGCCAGCAGCCAAGCAAGGGAGGCGACCCAGTACTTC.